This T cell receptor beta chain was retrieved from a study of blood T cell repertoires in COVID-19. Overall study context: Specimens from acute and convalescent COVID-19 originated in the United States, Italy and Spain. The analysed material was cDNA or gDNA that came from T cells, B-cell-depleted T cells, or PBMCs.

In the original workflow: Quantification of nucleated cells was approximated via reference gene primer amplification. Repertoires were generated with immunoSEQ multiplex PCR, while TCRdb's copy carries only in-frame clones and drops some. D and trimming were read from the DNA, whereas the V and J calls and clone size are those reported in that table. The table records around 200,000 clones, 65% to 80% of them present only once. Germline V gene data show CDR1 as LNHDA and CDR2 as SQIVND (reference sequence). V was pared by 1 base and J by 5 bases, with 14 bases between. The CDR3 loop spans 15 amino acids.

The sequence was obtained from a woman aged 45-60 years with acute or convalescent COVID-19. This rearrangement joins TRBV19 to TRBJ2-5, with a tentative D call TRBD1 (6 bases). Sequences were obtained from peripheral blood. CDR3 region: CASSIGTVHSETQYF. The DNA of the CDR3 is TGTGCCAGTAGTATAGGGACAGTACATTCGGAGACCCAGTACTTC. The full variable domain, rest sourced from reference TRBV19 and TRBJ2-5, is DGGITQSPKYLFRKEGQNVTLSCEQNLNHDAMYWYRQDPGQGLRLIYYSQIVNDFQKGDIAEGYSVSREKKESFPLTVTSAQKNPTAFYLCASSIGTVHSETQYFGPGTRLLVL.